This T cell receptor (beta chain) was profiled in a study of siplizumab effects on memory and regulatory T cells. Study-wide results and limits: The mapping of alloreactive clones to unstimulated subsets covered only a minor fraction of them.

The CDR3 has 14 amino acids. V dropped 5 bases and J dropped 9; count of bases not matched to a gene: 7. Germline V gives CDR1 SQVTM, CDR2 ANQGSEA. A note on this clone: Its antigen remains unknown.

Here immunoSEQ multiplex PCR was the method, and the copy in TCRdb shows in-frame clones only, minus some. This repertoire shows 100,000 or so clones, 85% to 95% found once; its top ten account for about 1.2%. The J gene is TRBJ2-1, the V gene TRBV29-1; TRBD2 matches 13 bases. What was sequenced was non-Treg CD4+ T cells sorted from blood. This TCR derives from a human donor in good health. The CDR3 bases are TGCAGCGTTTCGACTAGCGGGAGGTACGGTGAGCAGTTCTTC. As protein: CSVSTSGRYGEQFF.